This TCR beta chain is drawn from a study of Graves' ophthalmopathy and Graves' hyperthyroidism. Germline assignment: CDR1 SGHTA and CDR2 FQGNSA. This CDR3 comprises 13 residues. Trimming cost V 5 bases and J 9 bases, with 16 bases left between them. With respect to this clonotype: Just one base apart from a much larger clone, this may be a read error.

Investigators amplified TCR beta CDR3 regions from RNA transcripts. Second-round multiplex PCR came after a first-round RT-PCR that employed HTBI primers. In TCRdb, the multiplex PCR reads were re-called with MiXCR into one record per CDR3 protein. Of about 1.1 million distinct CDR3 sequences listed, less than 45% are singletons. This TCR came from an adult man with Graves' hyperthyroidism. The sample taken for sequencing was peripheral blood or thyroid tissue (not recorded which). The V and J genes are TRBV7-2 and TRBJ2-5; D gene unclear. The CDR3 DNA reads TGTGCCAGCAGCCAGGACCCAGAAAAGTCCCAGTACTTC. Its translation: CASSQDPEKSQYF.